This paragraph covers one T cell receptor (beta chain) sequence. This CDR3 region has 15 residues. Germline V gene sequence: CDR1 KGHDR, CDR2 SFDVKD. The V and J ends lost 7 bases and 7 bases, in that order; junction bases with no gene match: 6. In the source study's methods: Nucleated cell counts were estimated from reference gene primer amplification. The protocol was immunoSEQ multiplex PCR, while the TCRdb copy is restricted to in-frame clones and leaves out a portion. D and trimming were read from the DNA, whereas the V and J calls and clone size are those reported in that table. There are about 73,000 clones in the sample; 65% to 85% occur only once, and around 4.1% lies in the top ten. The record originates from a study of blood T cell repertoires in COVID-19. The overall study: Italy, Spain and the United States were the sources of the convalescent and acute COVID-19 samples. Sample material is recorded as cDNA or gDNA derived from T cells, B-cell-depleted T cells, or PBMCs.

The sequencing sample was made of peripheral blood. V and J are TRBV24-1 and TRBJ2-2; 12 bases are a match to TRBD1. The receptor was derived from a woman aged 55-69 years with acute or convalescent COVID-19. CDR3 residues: CATREGQGAIGELFF. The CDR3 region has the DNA TGTGCCACCAGGGAGGGACAGGGGGCGATCGGGGAGCTGTTTTTT.